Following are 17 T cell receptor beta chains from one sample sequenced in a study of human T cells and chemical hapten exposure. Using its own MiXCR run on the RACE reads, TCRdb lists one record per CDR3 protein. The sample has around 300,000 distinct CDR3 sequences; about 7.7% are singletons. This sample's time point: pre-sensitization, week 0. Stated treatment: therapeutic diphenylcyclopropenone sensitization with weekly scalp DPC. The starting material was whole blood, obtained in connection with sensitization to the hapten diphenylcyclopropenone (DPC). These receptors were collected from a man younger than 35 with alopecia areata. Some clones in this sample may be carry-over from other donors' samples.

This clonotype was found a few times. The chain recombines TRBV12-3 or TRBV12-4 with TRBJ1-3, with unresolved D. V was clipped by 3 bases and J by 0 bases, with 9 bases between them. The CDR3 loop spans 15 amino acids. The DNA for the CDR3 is TGTGCCAGCAGTTTTCGTCCGGTCTCTGGAAACACCATATATTTT. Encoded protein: CASSFRPVSGNTIYF.

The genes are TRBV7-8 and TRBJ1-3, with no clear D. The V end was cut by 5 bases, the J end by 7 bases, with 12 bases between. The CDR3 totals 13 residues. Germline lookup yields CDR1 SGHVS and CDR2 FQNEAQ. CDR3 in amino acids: CASSPIYSNTIYF. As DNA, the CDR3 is TGTGCCAGCAGCCCCATTTATAGCAACACCATATATTTT. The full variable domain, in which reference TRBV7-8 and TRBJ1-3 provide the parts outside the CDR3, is GAGVSQSPRYKVAKRGQDVALRCDPISGHVSLFWYQQALGQGPEFLTYFQNEAQLDKSGLPSDRFFAERPEGSVSTLKIQRTQQEDSAVYLCASSPIYSNTIYFGEGSWLTVV.

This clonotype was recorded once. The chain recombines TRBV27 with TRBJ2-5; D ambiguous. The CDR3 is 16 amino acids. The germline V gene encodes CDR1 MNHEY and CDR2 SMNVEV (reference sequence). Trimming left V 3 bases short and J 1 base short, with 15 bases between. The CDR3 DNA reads TGTGCCAGCAGTTTTTCAAAAGTGAGCAGCCAAGAGACCCAGTACTTC. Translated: CASSFSKVSSQETQYF.

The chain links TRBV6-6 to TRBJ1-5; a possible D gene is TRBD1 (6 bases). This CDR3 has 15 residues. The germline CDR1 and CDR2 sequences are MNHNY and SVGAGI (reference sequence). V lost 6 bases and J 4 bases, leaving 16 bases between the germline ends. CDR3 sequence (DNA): TGTGCCAGCAGGGAGACGACAGGAACAAATCAGCCCCAGCATTTT. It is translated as CASRETTGTNQPQHF.

The DNA for the CDR3 is TGTGCCAGCAGACACCTTGGGGGCGAGGAGAGGCCTGAAGCTTTCTTT. Translation gives CASRHLGGEERPEAFF. V usage is TRBV6-6 and J usage is TRBJ1-1, with D possibly matching TRBD1 (6 bases). Germline assignment: CDR1 MNHNY and CDR2 SVGAGI (reference sequence). Trimming took 6 bases from V and 6 from J, leaving 23 bases between them. There are 16 residues in the CDR3.

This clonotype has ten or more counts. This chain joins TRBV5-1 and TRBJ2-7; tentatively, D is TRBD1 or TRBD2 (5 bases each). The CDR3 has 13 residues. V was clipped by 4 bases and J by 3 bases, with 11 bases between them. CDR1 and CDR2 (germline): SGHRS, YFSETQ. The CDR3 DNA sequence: TGCGCCAGCAGCAGCCGGGACGGCTACGAGCAGTACTTC. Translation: CASSSRDGYEQYF.

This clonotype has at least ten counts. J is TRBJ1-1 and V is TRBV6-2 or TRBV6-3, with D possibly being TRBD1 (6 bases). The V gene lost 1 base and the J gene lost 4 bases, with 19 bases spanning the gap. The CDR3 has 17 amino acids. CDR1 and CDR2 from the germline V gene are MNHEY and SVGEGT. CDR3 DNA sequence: TGTGCCAGCAGTTACTTGACGGACACCCCAGGGGCCACTGAAGCTTTCTTT. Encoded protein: CASSYLTDTPGATEAFF.

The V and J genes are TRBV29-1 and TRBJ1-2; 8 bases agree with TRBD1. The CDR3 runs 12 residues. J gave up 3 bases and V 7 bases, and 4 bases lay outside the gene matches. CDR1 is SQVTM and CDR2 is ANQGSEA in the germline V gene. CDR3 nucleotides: TGCAGCGCCGAGACAGGGGACTATGGCTACACCTTC. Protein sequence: CSAETGDYGYTF.

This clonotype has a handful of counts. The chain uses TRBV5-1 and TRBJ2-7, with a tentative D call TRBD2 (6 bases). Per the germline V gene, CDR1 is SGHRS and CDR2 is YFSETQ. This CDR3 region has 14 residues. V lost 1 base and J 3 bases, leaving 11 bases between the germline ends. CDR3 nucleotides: TGCGCCAGCAGCTTGTCGGGAGATGACTACGAGCAGTACTTC. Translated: CASSLSGDDYEQYF.

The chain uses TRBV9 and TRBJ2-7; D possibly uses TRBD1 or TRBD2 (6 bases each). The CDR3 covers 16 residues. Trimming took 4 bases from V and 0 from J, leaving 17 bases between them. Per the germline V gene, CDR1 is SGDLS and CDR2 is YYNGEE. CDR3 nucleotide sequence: TGTGCCAGCAGCATCAGAGGCGGGGACAACTCCTACGAGCAGTACTTC. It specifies CASSIRGGDNSYEQYF. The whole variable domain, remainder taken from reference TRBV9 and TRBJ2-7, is DSGVTQTPKHLITATGQRVTLRCSPRSGDLSVYWYQQSLDQGLQFLIQYYNGEERAKGNILERFSAQQFPDLHSELNLSSLELGDSALYFCASSIRGGDNSYEQYFGPGTRLTVT.

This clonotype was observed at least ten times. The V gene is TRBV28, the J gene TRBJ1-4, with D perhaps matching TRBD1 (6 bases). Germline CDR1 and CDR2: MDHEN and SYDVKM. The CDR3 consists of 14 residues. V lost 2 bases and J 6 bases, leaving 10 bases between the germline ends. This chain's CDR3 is CASSLGGADEKLFF. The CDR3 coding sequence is TGTGCCAGCAGTTTAGGGGGGGCCGATGAAAAACTGTTTTTT.

This chain's CDR3 is CASSFQYPGSGNTIYF. The CDR3 nucleotides read TGTGCCAGCAGCTTTCAGTACCCGGGCTCTGGAAACACCATATATTTT. The V call is TRBV7-9, the J call TRBJ1-3; D is unclear. V lost 3 bases to trimming and J lost 0 bases, with 12 bases between them. The CDR3 is 16 amino acids. Per the germline V gene, CDR1 is SEHNR and CDR2 is FQNEAQ (reference sequence).

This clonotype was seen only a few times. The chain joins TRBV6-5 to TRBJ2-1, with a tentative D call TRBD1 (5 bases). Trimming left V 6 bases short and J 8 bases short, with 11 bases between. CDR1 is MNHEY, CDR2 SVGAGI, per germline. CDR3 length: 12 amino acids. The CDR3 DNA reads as TGTGCCAGCAGCCTCATGGGGCATGAGCAGTTCTTC. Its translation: CASSLMGHEQFF.

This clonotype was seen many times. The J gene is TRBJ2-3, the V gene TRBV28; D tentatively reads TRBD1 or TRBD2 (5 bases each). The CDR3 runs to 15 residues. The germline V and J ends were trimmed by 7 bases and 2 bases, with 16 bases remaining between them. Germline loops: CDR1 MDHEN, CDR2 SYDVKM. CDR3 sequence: CASIKTGALTDTQYF. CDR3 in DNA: TGTGCCAGCATTAAAACCGGGGCCCTCACAGATACGCAGTATTTT. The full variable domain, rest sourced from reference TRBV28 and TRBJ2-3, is DVKVTQSSRYLVKRTGEKVFLECVQDMDHENMFWYRQDPGLGLRLIYFSYDVKMKEKGDIPEGYSVSREKKERFSLILESASTNQTSMYLCASIKTGALTDTQYFGPGTRLTVL.

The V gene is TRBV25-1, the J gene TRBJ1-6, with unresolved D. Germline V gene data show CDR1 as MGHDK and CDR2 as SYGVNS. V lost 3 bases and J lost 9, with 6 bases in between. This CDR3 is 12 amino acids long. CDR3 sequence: CASSDGVSPLHF. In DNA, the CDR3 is TGTGCCAGCAGTGATGGGGTTTCACCCCTCCACTTT.

This CDR3 is CASSQVRGGDSPLHF. The CDR3 nucleotides are TGTGCCAGCAGCCAAGTTCGTGGGGGCGATTCACCCCTCCACTTT. This chain links TRBV7-2 with TRBJ1-6, with a possible D match to TRBD1 (6 bases). The CDR3 spans 15 residues. With 5 bases removed from V and 8 bases from J, the gap between germline ends came to 16 bases. The germline V gene has CDR1 SGHTA and CDR2 FQGNSA.

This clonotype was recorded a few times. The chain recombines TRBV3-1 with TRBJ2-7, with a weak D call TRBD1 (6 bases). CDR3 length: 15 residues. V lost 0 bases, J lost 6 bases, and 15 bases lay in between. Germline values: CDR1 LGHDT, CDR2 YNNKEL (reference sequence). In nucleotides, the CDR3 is TGTGCCAGCAGCCAAGATGTTACAGGGAATTTCGAGCAGTACTTC. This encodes CASSQDVTGNFEQYF.